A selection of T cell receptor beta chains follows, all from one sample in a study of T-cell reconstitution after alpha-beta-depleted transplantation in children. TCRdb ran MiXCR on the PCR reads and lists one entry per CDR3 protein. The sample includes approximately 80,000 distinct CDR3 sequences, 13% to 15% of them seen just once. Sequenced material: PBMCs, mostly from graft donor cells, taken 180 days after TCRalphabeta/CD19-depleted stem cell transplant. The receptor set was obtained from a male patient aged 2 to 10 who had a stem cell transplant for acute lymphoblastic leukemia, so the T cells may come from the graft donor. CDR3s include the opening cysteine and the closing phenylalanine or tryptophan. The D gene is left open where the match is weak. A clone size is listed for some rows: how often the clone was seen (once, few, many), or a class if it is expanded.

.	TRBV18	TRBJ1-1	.	TGTGCCAGCTCTCCAAACAGGGCCGGGGCGTACATGAACACTGAAGCTTTCTTT	CASSPNRAGAYMNTEAFF
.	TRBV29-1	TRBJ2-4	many	TGCAGCGTTGTGGTCAAAAACATTCAGTACTTC	CSVVVKNIQYF
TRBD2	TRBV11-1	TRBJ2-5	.	TGTGCCAGCAGCTCCTGGGCGGGAGCGGGACAAGAGACCCAGTACTTC	CASSSWAGAGQETQYF
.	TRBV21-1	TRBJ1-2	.	TGTGCCAGCAGCAAAGAAAGGGGGGGAGGATTAAACTATGGCTACACCTTC	CASSKERGGGLNYGYTF
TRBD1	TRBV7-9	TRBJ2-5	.	TGTGCCAGCAGCTCGGGACAGGGGCAAGAGACCCAGTACTTC	CASSSGQGQETQYF
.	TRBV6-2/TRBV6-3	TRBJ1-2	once	TGTGCCAGCAGGCCACCAAGGAATGGCTACACCTTC	CASRPPRNGYTF
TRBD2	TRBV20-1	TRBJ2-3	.	TGCAGTGCTACAGCGGGAGGGCCTGGAGATACGCAGTATTTT	CSATAGGPGDTQYF
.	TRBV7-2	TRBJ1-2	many	TGTGCCAGCAGCTTTAGACAGTCTAACTATGGCTACACCTTC	CASSFRQSNYGYTF
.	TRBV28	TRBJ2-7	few	TGTGCCAGCAGTTCGTCTGGGACACCCTTTCCCGCTTTC	CASSSSGTPFPAF
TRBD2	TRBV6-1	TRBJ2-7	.	TGTGCCAGCAGTCCGACTAGCGGGGCCTACGAGCAGTACTTC	CASSPTSGAYEQYF
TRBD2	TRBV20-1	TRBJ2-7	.	TGCAGTGTTAGGCTAGCGGGGCTTTACGAGCAGTACTTC	CSVRLAGLYEQYF
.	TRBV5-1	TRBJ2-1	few	TGCGCCAGCTCCAAACGGGACCGGATGGCCAATGAGCAGTTCTTC	CASSKRDRMANEQFF
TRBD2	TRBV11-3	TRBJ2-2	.	TGTGCCAGCAGCCTCCTAGCGGGAGTCACCGGGGAGCTGTTTTTT	CASSLLAGVTGELFF
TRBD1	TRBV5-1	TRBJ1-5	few	TGCGCCTCCCGGACAGGGCCTAGCAATCAGCCCCAGCATTTT	CASRTGPSNQPQHF
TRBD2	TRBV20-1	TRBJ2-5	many	TGCAGTGCTTCTAGCGGTTGGACCCAGTACTTC	CSASSGWTQYF
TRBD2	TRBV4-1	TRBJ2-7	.	TGCGCCAGCAGCCAAGGTAGCGGGAGGTTTATCTACGAGCAGTACTTC	CASSQGSGRFIYEQYF
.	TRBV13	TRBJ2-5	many	TGTGCCAGCAGCCCCGGACTGAGGGTGGGGGACATTCATCTAGAGACCCAGTACTTC	CASSPGLRVGDIHLETQYF
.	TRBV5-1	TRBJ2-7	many	TGCGCCAGCAGCTTAGTGAACCCGTCGTACGAGCAGTACTTC	CASSLVNPSYEQYF
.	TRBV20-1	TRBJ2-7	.	TGCAGTGCCTCGGGACTCCGGGTGGGGGAGCAGTACTTC	CSASGLRVGEQYF
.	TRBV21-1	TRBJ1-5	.	TGTGCCAGCAGGACAGGGGAGGGCAATCAGCCCCAGCATTTT	CASRTGEGNQPQHF
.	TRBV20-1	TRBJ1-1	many	TGCAGTGCCGACGGGACCCTCAGAAGGGCTTTCTTT	CSADGTLRRAFF
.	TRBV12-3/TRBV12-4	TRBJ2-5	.	TGTGCCAGCAGTTTAAGCAGATACCAAGAGACCCAGTACTTC	CASSLSRYQETQYF
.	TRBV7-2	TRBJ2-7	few	TGTGCCAGCAGTTCCGGCCCCGAGCAGTACTTC	CASSSGPEQYF
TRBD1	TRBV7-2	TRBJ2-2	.	TGTGCCAGCAGCTTGGTCGGACAGGGGTTGGGGGAGCTGTTTTTT	CASSLVGQGLGELFF
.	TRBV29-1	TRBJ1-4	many	TGCAGCGTAGGCGGGAGAGCAACTAATGAAAAACTGTTTTTT	CSVGGRATNEKLFF
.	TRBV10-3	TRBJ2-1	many	TGTGCCATCAGCGACTCCAAGGAGGGTACCTCCTACAATGAGCAGTTCTTC	CAISDSKEGTSYNEQFF
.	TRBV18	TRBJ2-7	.	TGTGCCAGCTCACCACACACCTACGAGCAGTCCTTC	CASSPHTYEQSF
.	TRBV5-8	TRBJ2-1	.	TGTGCCAGCAGCTTGGGGGGGGCCACACGGATCTATGAGCAGTTCTTC	CASSLGGATRIYEQFF
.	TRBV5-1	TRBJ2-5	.	TGCGCCAGCAGCTTGGGGGGGGGCACCGAGACCCAGTACTTC	CASSLGGGTETQYF
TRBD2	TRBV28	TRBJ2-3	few	TGTGCCATCAGCGGGAGGGCCCCAGATACGCAGTATTTT	CAISGRAPDTQYF
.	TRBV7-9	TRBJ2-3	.	TGTGCCAGCAGCCGAGGTTTTACGCAGTATTTT	CASSRGFTQYF
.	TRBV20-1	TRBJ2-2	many	TGCAGTGCTGCCCCCGCCCGGTCGAACACCGGGGAGCTGTTTTTT	CSAAPARSNTGELFF
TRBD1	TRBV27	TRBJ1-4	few	TGTGCCAGCAGTTTACGGCCGGGGACAGGGATCGAAAAACTGTTTTTT	CASSLRPGTGIEKLFF
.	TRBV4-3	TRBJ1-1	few	TGCGCCAGCAGACGGGACATACAGTACACTGAAGCTTTCTTT	CASRRDIQYTEAFF
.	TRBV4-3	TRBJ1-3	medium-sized	TGCGCCAGCAGCCAAGACACGGGCTCTGGAAACACCATATATTTT	CASSQDTGSGNTIYF
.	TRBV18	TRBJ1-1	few	TGTGCCAGCTCACGACAGGCAGCCATGAACACTGAAGCTTTCTTT	CASSRQAAMNTEAFF
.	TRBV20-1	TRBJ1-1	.	TGCAGTGCCTTACAAGGCACTGAAGCTTTCTTT	CSALQGTEAFF
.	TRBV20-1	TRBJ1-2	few	TGCAGTGCTAGTGGCGGAGGCTATGGCTACACCTTC	CSASGGGYGYTF
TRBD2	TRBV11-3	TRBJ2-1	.	TGTGCCAGCAGCACTAGCGGGAGTCCCTACAATGAGCAGTTCTTC	CASSTSGSPYNEQFF
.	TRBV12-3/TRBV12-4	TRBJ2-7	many	TGTGCCAGCAGTTTCCGTGGTACGAACGAGCAGTACTTC	CASSFRGTNEQYF
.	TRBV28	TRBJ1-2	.	TGTGCCAGCAGTTTGAGCTGGCTCCGCGCGACTAACTATGGCTACACCTTC	CASSLSWLRATNYGYTF
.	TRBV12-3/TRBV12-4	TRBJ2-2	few	TGTGCTTGGAGTAACGGGGAGCTGTTTTTT	CAWSNGELFF
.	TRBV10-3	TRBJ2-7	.	TGTGCCATCAGTGGCTTCTCGGGGGCACAGGGGCAGTACTTC	CAISGFSGAQGQYF
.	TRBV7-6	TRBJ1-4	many	TGTGCCAGCAGCCTCCGAACCATGGGTGAAAAACTGTTTTTT	CASSLRTMGEKLFF
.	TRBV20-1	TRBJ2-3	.	TGCAGTGCTAGAGATTCCCAAGCGGCCCCCTCTATCTACACAGATACGCAGTATTTT	CSARDSQAAPSIYTDTQYF
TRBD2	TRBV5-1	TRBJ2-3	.	TGCGCCAGCAGCCCAAGACGGACTAGCGCCGGCACAGATACGCAGTATTTT	CASSPRRTSAGTDTQYF
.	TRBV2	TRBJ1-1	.	TGTGCCAGCAGTGACCCTAGAGGGAGGGACACTGAAGCTTTCTTT	CASSDPRGRDTEAFF
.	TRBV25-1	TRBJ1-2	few	TGTGCCAGCAGTGGGACACCTCCTAACTATGGCTACACCTTC	CASSGTPPNYGYTF
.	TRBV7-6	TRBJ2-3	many	TGTGCCAGCAGCTCCGAACTGGCCAGCACAGATACGCAGTATTTT	CASSSELASTDTQYF
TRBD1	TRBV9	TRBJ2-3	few	TGTGCCAGCAACAGGGGTGGCACAGATACGCAGTATTTT	CASNRGGTDTQYF
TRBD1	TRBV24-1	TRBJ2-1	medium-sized	TGTGCCACCAGTGATTTGAGAGGGGGCGAGCAGTTCTTC	CATSDLRGGEQFF
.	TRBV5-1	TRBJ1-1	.	TGCGCCAGCAGCGCAACCGGGAAAACCAACACTGAAGCTTTCTTT	CASSATGKTNTEAFF
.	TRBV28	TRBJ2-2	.	TGTGCCAGCAGTTTAGGAGCCCCGAACACCGGGGAGCTGTTTTTT	CASSLGAPNTGELFF
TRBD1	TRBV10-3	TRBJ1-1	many	TGTGCCATCAGCGAGACAGGGTCAAACACTGAAGCTTTCTTT	CAISETGSNTEAFF